The 23 T cell receptor beta chains reported below all come from one sample, sequenced in a study of cytomegalovirus exposure and HLA in healthy donors. The PCR contained 60 Vbeta and 13 Jbeta primers. TCRdb's copy holds only in-frame clones and misses some; the assay was immunoSEQ multiplex PCR. In the table there are 100,000 to 150,000 clones, 74% of which are singletons. Sequencing input: PBMCs. The origin of the receptors is a woman in her forties or fifties in good health and CMV-seropositive.

The genes are TRBV6-6 and TRBJ2-2; D may be TRBD1 (6 bases). Germline V CDR1 and CDR2: MNHNY, SVGAGI (reference sequence). CDR3 length equals 15 residues. V was pared by 8 bases and J by 1 base, with 14 bases between. The CDR3 protein is CASRPGQLNTGELFF. The CDR3 nucleotides are TGTGCCAGCCGCCCCGGACAGTTGAACACCGGGGAGCTGTTTTTT.

V gene TRBV10-2 combines with J gene TRBJ2-5; possible D gene TRBD1, 6 bases. The CDR3 is made up of 15 amino acids. The germline V gene encodes CDR1 WSHSY and CDR2 SAAADI. V was clipped by 0 bases and J by 4 bases, with 12 bases between them. CDR3 region: CASSESFGRGETQYF. The CDR3 DNA sequence: TGCGCCAGCAGTGAGTCCTTTGGCAGGGGAGAGACCCAGTACTTC.

The gene calls are TRBV13 and TRBJ1-1; 12 bases fit TRBD1. CDR3 length equals 16 residues. The V segment lost 5 bases and the J segment 3 bases; nucleotides outside the gene matches: 7. Germline V CDR1 and CDR2: PRHDT, FYEKMQ (reference sequence). CDR3: CASSPPGQGADTEAFF. The CDR3 nucleotides are TGTGCCAGCAGCCCCCCGGGACAGGGGGCGGACACTGAAGCTTTCTTT.

In the case of this clone: Germline and junction disagree at one end, which may indicate a read error. This chain connects TRBV4-2 to TRBJ2-7, with TRBD1 matching 11 bases. Germline CDR1 reads LGHNA; CDR2 reads YNFKEQ. This CDR3 has 16 residues. CDR3 bases: TGTGCCCGCAGCCAATCTCTGGGACAGGGGGTCTACGAGCAGTACTTC. Translation: CARSQSLGQGVYEQYF.

The chain has TRBV5-6 and TRBJ2-5, with D possibly TRBD2 on 6 matching bases. The germline V gene has CDR1 SGHDT and CDR2 YYEEEE. The CDR3 has 17 residues. The germline V and J ends were trimmed by 4 bases and 5 bases, with 24 bases remaining between them. The CDR3 bases are TGTGCCAGCAGCGCGGGCGCGAGAAAAGGGGCGGGGGAGACCCAGTACTTC. It codes for CASSAGARKGAGETQYF.

This clone was counted once. The chain joins TRBV27 to TRBJ1-5, with D perhaps matching TRBD1 (6 bases). The V end lost 8 bases, the J end lost 0 bases, and 14 bases lay between the germline ends. The CDR3 is made up of 15 amino acids. Per germline, CDR1 MNHEY and CDR2 SMNVEV (reference sequence). The CDR3 sequence: CASGPQGYSNQPQHF. DNA for the CDR3: TGTGCCAGCGGCCCACAGGGATATAGCAATCAGCCCCAGCATTTT.

The table lists this clone with a few counts. J is TRBJ2-5 and V is TRBV7-2, with 13 bases identical to TRBD2. J gave up 1 base and V 3 bases, and 2 bases lay outside the gene matches. The CDR3 totals 16 residues. In germline, CDR1 is SGHTA, CDR2 FQGNSA. In nucleotides, the CDR3 is TGTGCCAGCAGCTTCGGGACTAGCGGGGTCCAAGAGACCCAGTACTTC. This codes for CASSFGTSGVQETQYF.

V gene TRBV5-6 combines with J gene TRBJ2-3, with D possibly matching TRBD2 (6 bases). There are 14 residues in the CDR3. CDR1 SGHDT and CDR2 YYEEEE come from the germline V gene. Trimming took off 6 bases at V and 2 bases at J, with 13 bases between the two ends. CDR3 bases: TGTGCCAGCACCTTCGGGGGACCCACAGATACGCAGTATTTT. Translating gives CASTFGGPTDTQYF.

V gene TRBV7-7 combines with J gene TRBJ2-1; 11 bases agree with TRBD2. Germline V gives CDR1 SSHAT, CDR2 FNYEAQ (reference sequence). The V gene end was trimmed by 4 bases and the J gene end by 3 bases; junction bases not matched to a gene: 2. This CDR3 has 15 residues. The CDR3 DNA reads TGTGCCAGCAGCTCGGGACTAGCGGTCTACAATGAGCAGTTCTTC. Its translation is CASSSGLAVYNEQFF. Complete variable domain (other parts from reference TRBV7-7 and TRBJ2-1): GAGVSQSPRYKVTKRGQDVTLRCDPISSHATLYWYQQALGQGPEFLTYFNYEAQPDKSGLPSDRFSAERPEGSISTLTIQRTEQRDSAMYRCASSSGLAVYNEQFFGPGTRLTVL.

This clone was detected only once. This chain links TRBV11-3 with TRBJ2-7; TRBD1 matches 7 bases. This CDR3 contains 15 residues. Germline V gene data show CDR1 as SGHNT and CDR2 as YENEEA. V was pared by 3 bases and J by 0 bases, with 5 bases of the junction left unmatched. DNA of the CDR3: TGTGCCAGCAGCTTGATCCGGGACAGCTCCTACGAGCAGTACTTC. Encoded protein: CASSLIRDSSYEQYF.

The rearrangement uses TRBV2 and TRBJ1-2; 7 positions match TRBD1. Germline V lookup: CDR1 SNHLY, CDR2 FYNNEI. The CDR3 sequence is 15 residues long. The V segment lost 2 bases and the J segment 5 bases; nucleotides outside the gene matches: 8. CDR3 bases: TGTGCCAGCAGTGAAAGGACCGGGACAGTATATGGCTACACCTTC. Its translation is CASSERTGTVYGYTF.

V usage is TRBV7-2 and J usage is TRBJ2-3, with a weak D call TRBD2 (6 bases). This CDR3 spans 16 amino acids. Germline CDR1 SGHTA, CDR2 FQGNSA. The germline V and J ends were trimmed by 3 bases and 1 base, with 14 bases remaining between them. This CDR3 is CASSLPGGSGTDTQYF. In DNA, the CDR3 is TGTGCCAGCAGCTTGCCCGGGGGATCAGGCACAGATACGCAGTATTTT.

The rearrangement links TRBV5-1 to TRBJ1-6; D may be TRBD1 (6 bases). CDR3 size: 14 residues. The germline gives CDR1 SGHRS, CDR2 YFSETQ. Trimming stripped 3 bases from V and 8 bases from J, with 12 bases between. The CDR3 DNA is TGCGCCAGCAGCTCGGAACAGGGCTATTCACCCCTCCACTTT. Translation: CASSSEQGYSPLHF.

CDR3 bases: TGTGCCAGCAGAGGAGTAGCGGGGGGGCCTAACGAGCAGTACTTC. Amino acids: CASRGVAGGPNEQYF. The chain is built from TRBV6-5 and TRBJ2-7; 11 nucleotides align to TRBD2. The CDR3 length is 15 residues. In germline, CDR1 is MNHEY, CDR2 SVGAGI. The J segment lost 5 bases and the V segment lost 6 bases, leaving 9 bases of the junction unmatched.

This clone was seen a handful of times. V is TRBV7-2 and J is TRBJ2-7, with D maybe TRBD1 (8 bases). The CDR3 is made up of 15 amino acids. Germline loops: CDR1 SGHTA, CDR2 FQGNSA. The V end lost 5 bases, the J end lost 4 bases, and 18 bases lay between the germline ends. CDR3: CASSLGLQGGYEQYF. CDR3 coding DNA: TGTGCCAGCAGCCTGGGGCTACAGGGGGGGTACGAGCAGTACTTC.

V usage is TRBV7-9 and J usage is TRBJ2-7; D is perhaps TRBD1 (5 bases). Germline CDR1 SEHNR, CDR2 FQNEAQ (reference sequence). V was shortened by 4 bases and J by 2 bases, with 15 bases between the two germline ends. There are 15 residues in the CDR3. The DNA for the CDR3 is TGTGCCAGCAGCTCTGGCAGGGTCAAAGCCTACGAGCAGTACTTC. It codes for CASSSGRVKAYEQYF.

V is TRBV5-6 and J is TRBJ1-2; 7 bases agree with TRBD1. The CDR3 consists of 15 residues. The germline CDR1 and CDR2 sequences are SGHDT and YYEEEE. Trimming took 1 base from V and 3 from J; bases not matched to a gene: 6. The CDR3 is CASSLQDRDHYGYTF. The CDR3 DNA sequence: TGTGCCAGCAGCTTGCAAGACAGGGACCACTATGGCTACACCTTC.

The CDR3 is CASSVGPGNEQFF. CDR3 nucleotide sequence: TGTGCCAGCAGCGTAGGTCCGGGCAATGAGCAGTTCTTC. The V call is TRBV9, the J call TRBJ2-1, with no clear D. V lost 0 bases to trimming and J lost 6 bases, with 7 bases between them. This CDR3 spans 13 amino acids. Looked up from germline, CDR1 is SGDLS and CDR2 is YYNGEE.

Only a few counts were recorded for this clone. The chain couples TRBV29-1 to TRBJ1-1; D perhaps matches TRBD1 (5 bases). Deletions cut 6 bases from V and 1 base from J, with 15 bases between. The CDR3 length is 14 residues. CDR1 and CDR2 from the germline V gene are SQVTM and ANQGSEA. The CDR3 loop is CSVRWGGKNTEAFF. The CDR3 DNA sequence: TGCAGCGTGAGATGGGGGGGAAAGAACACTGAAGCTTTCTTT.

The rearrangement links TRBV6-5 to TRBJ2-7, with TRBD1 matching 8 bases. The V gene end was trimmed by 11 bases and the J gene end by 6 bases; junction bases not matched to a gene: 15. The CDR3 sequence is 14 residues long. CDR1 is MNHEY and CDR2 is SVGAGI in the germline V gene. CDR3 in DNA: TGTGCCGGGGCCGCGCGGCAGGGGGCTGTCGAGCAGTACTTC. Translation gives CAGAARQGAVEQYF.

This rearrangement joins TRBV7-6 to TRBJ2-1; TRBD2 matches 7 bases. From germline, CDR1 is SGHVS and CDR2 FNYEAQ. This CDR3 is built from 15 residues. Germline trimming cut 5 bases from V and 3 bases from J; bases unmatched to any gene: 7. CDR3 protein: CASSPISGVYNEQFF. The CDR3 bases are TGTGCCAGCAGCCCGATAAGCGGGGTCTACAATGAGCAGTTCTTC.

J is TRBJ2-3 and V is TRBV10-3; no reliable D call. Germline V gene data show CDR1 as ENHRY and CDR2 as SYGVKD. V was trimmed by 6 bases and J by 0 bases, leaving 7 bases between them. The CDR3 is 13 residues long. The CDR3 sequence: CAIRPASTDTQYF. The CDR3 region has the DNA TGTGCCATCAGGCCAGCGAGCACAGATACGCAGTATTTT.

The V call is TRBV6-6, the J call TRBJ2-5, with D tentatively TRBD1 (6 bases). The J call may be faulty, since TRBJ2-7 better matches the DNA end. The CDR3 has 15 amino acids. Germline V CDR1 and CDR2: MNHNY, SVGAGI (reference sequence). CDR3 DNA sequence: TGTGCCAGCAGTTACTCTCCGCCTTTACAGGGCGAGCAGTACTTC. Residues: CASSYSPPLQGEQYF.